Included here is one TCR beta chain sequence, with context. At one boundary the junction diverges from the germline segment, which might be a read error. Per the authors' pipeline: Estimates of nucleated cell counts were drawn from the amplification of reference gene primers. This table comes from immunoSEQ multiplex PCR, and its TCRdb copy is limited to in-frame clones, with some not included. The V and J calls and clone size are taken from that table; D and trimming were inferred from the DNA. The sample gives approximately 150,000 clones, roughly 84% of which show up once; less than 9% is in the top ten. This entry belongs to a study of blood T cell repertoires in COVID-19. Study overall: Acute-phase and convalescent COVID-19 samples originated in the United States, Italy and Spain. PBMCs, B-cell-depleted T cells, or T cells were the source of the cDNA or gDNA that made up the material.

In germline, CDR1 is MNHEY, CDR2 SVGAGI. This CDR3 has 15 residues. The V call is TRBV6-5, the J call TRBJ1-4; TRBD1 might be the D (5 bases). The sequencing input was peripheral blood. This receptor was identified in a man aged 25-45 years with COVID-19, enrolled during active disease. CDR3 residues: CASSDSGGGMGKLFF. The CDR3 DNA follows: TGTGCCAGCAGTGACTCCGGCGGGGGTATGGGGAAACTGTTTTTT.